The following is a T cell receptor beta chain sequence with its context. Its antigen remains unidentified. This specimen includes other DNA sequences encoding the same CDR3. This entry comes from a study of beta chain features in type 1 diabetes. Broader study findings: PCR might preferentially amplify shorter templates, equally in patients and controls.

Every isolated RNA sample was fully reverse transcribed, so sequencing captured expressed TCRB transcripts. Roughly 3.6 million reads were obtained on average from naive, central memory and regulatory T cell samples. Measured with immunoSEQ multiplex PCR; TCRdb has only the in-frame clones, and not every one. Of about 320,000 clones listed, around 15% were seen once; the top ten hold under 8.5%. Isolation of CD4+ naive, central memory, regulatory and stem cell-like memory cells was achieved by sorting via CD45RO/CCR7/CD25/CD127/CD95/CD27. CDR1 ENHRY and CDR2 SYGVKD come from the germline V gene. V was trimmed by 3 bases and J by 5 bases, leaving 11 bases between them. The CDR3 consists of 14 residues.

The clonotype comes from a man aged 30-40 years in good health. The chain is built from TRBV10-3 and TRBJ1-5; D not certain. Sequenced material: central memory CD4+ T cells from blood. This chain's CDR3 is CAISEGQRDQPQHF. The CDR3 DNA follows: TGTGCCATCAGTGAAGGGCAGAGGGATCAGCCCCAGCATTTT.